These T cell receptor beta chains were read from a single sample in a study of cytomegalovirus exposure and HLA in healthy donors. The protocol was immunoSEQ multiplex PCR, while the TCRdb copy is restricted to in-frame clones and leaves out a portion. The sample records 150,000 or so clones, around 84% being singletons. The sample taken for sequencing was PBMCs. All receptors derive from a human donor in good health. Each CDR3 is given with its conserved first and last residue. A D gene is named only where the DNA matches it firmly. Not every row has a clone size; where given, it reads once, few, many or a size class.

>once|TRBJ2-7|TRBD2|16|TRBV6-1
TGTGCCAGCAGTGCCGGACTAGCGATTAGCTCCTACGAGCAGTACTTC
CASSAGLAISSYEQYF
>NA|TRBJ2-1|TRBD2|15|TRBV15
TGTGCCACCAGCCGGACTAGCGGGGGGGCTGGTGAGCAGTTCTTC
CATSRTSGGAGEQFF
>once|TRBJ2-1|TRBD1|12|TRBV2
TGTGCCAGCAGCGGACAGGGGAATGAGCAGTTCTTC
CASSGQGNEQFF
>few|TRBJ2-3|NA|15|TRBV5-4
TGTGCCAGCAGCTTGGCCAGATCCGCCCAAGATACGCAGTATTTT
CASSLARSAQDTQYF
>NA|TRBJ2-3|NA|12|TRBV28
TGTGCCAGCAGTTTATTCGGGGATACGCAGTATTTT
CASSLFGDTQYF
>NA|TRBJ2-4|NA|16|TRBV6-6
TGTGCCAGCACCAACAGGGACCGATTAGCCAAAAACATTCAGTACTTC
CASTNRDRLAKNIQYF
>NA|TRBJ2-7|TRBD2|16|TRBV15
TGTGCCACCAGCAGAGATTTGGCGGGAGGGCTGGAGGAGCAGTACTTC
CATSRDLAGGLEEQYF
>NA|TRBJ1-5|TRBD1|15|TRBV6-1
TGTGCCAGCAGTGCCCAGACAGGGACCCCTCAGCCCCAGCATTTT
CASSAQTGTPQPQHF
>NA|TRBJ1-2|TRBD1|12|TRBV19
TGTGCCAGTAACTCAGGGGGCTATGGCTACACCTTC
CASNSGGYGYTF
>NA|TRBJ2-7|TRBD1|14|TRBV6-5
TGTGCCAGCAGTTATGACAGGGTTACCTACGAGCAGTACTTC
CASSYDRVTYEQYF
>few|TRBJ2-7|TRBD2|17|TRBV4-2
TGTGCCAGCAGCCAAGGCCAGGGACTAGCGGGGTCCTACGAGCAGTACTTC
CASSQGQGLAGSYEQYF
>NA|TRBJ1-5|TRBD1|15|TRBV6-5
TGTGCCAGCAACCGCGGGACAGGGGTCGGGCAGCCCCAGCATTTT
CASNRGTGVGQPQHF
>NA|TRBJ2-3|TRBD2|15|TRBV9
TGTGCCAGCAGCGGTAGCGGGAGAGGCACAGATACGCAGTATTTT
CASSGSGRGTDTQYF
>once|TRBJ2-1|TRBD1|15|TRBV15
TGTGCCACCAGCAGAGCGGGGACAGGGAGATATGAGCAGTTCTTC
CATSRAGTGRYEQFF
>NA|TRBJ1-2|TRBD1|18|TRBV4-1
TGCGCCAGCAGCCAAGGGGTCCCCATACAGGGGGCCAGCTATGGCTACACCTTC
CASSQGVPIQGASYGYTF
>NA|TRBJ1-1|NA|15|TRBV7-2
TGTGCCAGCAGCTTAGGGGACACTTGGGGCACTGAAGCTTTCTTT
CASSLGDTWGTEAFF
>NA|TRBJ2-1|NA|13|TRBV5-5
TGTGCCAGCGCAGCGGACTACTACAATGAGCAGTTCTTC
CASAADYYNEQFF
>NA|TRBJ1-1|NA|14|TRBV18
TGTGCCAGCTCAAATCAGGGAGGTGACACTGAAGCTTTCTTT
CASSNQGGDTEAFF
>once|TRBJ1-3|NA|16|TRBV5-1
TGCGCCAGCAGCTCGTTTATCGGGAGCTCTGGAAACACCATATATTTT
CASSSFIGSSGNTIYF
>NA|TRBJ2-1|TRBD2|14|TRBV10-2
TGCGCCAGCAGAACTAGCGGGATCTACAATGAGCAGTTCTTC
CASRTSGIYNEQFF
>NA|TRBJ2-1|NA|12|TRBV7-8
TGTGCCAGCAGCTCAAGCGGCAATGAGCAGTTCTTC
CASSSSGNEQFF
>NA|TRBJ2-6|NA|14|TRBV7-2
TGTGCCAGCAGCTTAGTAGCTGGGGCCAACGTCCTGACTTTC
CASSLVAGANVLTF
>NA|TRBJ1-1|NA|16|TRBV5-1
TGCGCCAGCAGCCCCTTCGGGGGGCAGGGGAACACTGAAGCTTTCTTT
CASSPFGGQGNTEAFF
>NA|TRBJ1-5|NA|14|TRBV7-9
TGTGCCAGCAGCTTAGGGACTCTCAATCAGCCCCAGCATTTT
CASSLGTLNQPQHF
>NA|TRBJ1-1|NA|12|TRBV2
TGTGCCAGGGCCGGCGGTGTTCCTGAAGCTTTCTTT
CARAGGVPEAFF
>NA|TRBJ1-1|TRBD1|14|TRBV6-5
TGTGCCAGCAGTGTGGACAGGGGGCTTGGTGAAGCTTTCTTT
CASSVDRGLGEAFF
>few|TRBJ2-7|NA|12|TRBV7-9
TGTGCCAGCAGCTACCAGGCTTACGAGCAGTACTTC
CASSYQAYEQYF
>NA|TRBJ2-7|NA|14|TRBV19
TGTGCCAGTAGTATAGGGCCCCAAACCTACGAGCAGTACTTC
CASSIGPQTYEQYF
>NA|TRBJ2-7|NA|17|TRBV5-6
TGTGCCAGCAGCCCCTTTGGGGAGATCCGGGTAACCTACGAGCAGTACTTC
CASSPFGEIRVTYEQYF
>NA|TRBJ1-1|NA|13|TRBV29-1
TGCAGCGTTGAGGGGCAGGGGAACACTGAAGCTTTCTTT
CSVEGQGNTEAFF
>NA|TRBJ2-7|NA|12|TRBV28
TGTGCCAGCAGCGCGCGGACTACCGAGCAGTACTTC
CASSARTTEQYF
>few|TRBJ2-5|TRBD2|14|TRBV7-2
TGTGCCAGCAGCTTTGAGCGGGGTCGGGAGACCCAGTACTTC
CASSFERGRETQYF
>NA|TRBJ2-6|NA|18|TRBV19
TGTGCCAGTAAATTTTCCGCGGGGTTGCCACCTGGGGCCAACGTCCTGACTTTC
CASKFSAGLPPGANVLTF
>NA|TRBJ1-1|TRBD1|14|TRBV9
TGTGCCAGCAGCGTAGAAACAGGGGCCAGTGAAGCTTTCTTT
CASSVETGASEAFF
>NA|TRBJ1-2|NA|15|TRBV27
TGTGCCAGCAGTTTAAGGGGACTTGAAAGGTATGGCTACACCTTC
CASSLRGLERYGYTF
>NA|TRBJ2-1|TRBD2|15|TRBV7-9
TGTGCCAGCAGCTTATCGAGCGGGAGGTTGAATGAGCAGTTCTTC
CASSLSSGRLNEQFF
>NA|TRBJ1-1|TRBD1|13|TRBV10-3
TGTGCCATAACTGGGACAGGGGTCACTGAAGCTTTCTTT
CAITGTGVTEAFF
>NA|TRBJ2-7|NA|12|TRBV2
TGTGCCAGCAATGCCAATCGAGGCGAGCAGTACTTC
CASNANRGEQYF
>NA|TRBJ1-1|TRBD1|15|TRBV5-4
TGTGCCAGCAGCTGGGGCTTACAGGGGTCCGCTGAAGCTTTCTTT
CASSWGLQGSAEAFF
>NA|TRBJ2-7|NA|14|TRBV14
TGTGCCAGCAGCCAAGAGACTACGATGGACGCAAAGTACTTC
CASSQETTMDAKYF
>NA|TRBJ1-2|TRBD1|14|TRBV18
TGTGCCAGCTCGCCCCAGGGGGCTAACTATGGCTACACCTTC
CASSPQGANYGYTF